This TCR beta chain emerged from a study of blood T cell repertoires in COVID-19. Study in general: In each case, the material was cDNA or gDNA derived from T cells, B-cell-depleted T cells, or PBMCs.

In the study's own analysis: It was from reference gene primer amplification that nucleated cell counts were estimated. The repertoire was sequenced with immunoSEQ multiplex PCR; TCRdb's copy has only in-frame clones and lacks some. Clonal size and the V and J genes are those of that table, whereas D and trimming came from the DNA. The sample shows over 200,000 clones, 80% to 90% of them seen only once. Germline V CDR1 and CDR2: SGHVS, FNYEAQ. With 3 bases removed from V and 4 bases from J, the gap between germline ends came to 3 bases. The CDR3 is 11 amino acids. Cohorts were assigned according to the clinical history that participants reported. What the recovered Cohort 3 donors had was two negative PCRs, clearance, or symptom resolution.

This clonotype was sampled from a woman in her fifties or sixties who had recovered from COVID-19. Sequencing used PBMCs or T cells enriched from blood (not recorded which). The J gene is TRBJ1-2, the V gene TRBV7-6; D is uncertain. In nucleotides, the CDR3 is TGTGCCAGCAGCTTCTTCTATGGCTACACCTTC. This gives the protein CASSFFYGYTF.